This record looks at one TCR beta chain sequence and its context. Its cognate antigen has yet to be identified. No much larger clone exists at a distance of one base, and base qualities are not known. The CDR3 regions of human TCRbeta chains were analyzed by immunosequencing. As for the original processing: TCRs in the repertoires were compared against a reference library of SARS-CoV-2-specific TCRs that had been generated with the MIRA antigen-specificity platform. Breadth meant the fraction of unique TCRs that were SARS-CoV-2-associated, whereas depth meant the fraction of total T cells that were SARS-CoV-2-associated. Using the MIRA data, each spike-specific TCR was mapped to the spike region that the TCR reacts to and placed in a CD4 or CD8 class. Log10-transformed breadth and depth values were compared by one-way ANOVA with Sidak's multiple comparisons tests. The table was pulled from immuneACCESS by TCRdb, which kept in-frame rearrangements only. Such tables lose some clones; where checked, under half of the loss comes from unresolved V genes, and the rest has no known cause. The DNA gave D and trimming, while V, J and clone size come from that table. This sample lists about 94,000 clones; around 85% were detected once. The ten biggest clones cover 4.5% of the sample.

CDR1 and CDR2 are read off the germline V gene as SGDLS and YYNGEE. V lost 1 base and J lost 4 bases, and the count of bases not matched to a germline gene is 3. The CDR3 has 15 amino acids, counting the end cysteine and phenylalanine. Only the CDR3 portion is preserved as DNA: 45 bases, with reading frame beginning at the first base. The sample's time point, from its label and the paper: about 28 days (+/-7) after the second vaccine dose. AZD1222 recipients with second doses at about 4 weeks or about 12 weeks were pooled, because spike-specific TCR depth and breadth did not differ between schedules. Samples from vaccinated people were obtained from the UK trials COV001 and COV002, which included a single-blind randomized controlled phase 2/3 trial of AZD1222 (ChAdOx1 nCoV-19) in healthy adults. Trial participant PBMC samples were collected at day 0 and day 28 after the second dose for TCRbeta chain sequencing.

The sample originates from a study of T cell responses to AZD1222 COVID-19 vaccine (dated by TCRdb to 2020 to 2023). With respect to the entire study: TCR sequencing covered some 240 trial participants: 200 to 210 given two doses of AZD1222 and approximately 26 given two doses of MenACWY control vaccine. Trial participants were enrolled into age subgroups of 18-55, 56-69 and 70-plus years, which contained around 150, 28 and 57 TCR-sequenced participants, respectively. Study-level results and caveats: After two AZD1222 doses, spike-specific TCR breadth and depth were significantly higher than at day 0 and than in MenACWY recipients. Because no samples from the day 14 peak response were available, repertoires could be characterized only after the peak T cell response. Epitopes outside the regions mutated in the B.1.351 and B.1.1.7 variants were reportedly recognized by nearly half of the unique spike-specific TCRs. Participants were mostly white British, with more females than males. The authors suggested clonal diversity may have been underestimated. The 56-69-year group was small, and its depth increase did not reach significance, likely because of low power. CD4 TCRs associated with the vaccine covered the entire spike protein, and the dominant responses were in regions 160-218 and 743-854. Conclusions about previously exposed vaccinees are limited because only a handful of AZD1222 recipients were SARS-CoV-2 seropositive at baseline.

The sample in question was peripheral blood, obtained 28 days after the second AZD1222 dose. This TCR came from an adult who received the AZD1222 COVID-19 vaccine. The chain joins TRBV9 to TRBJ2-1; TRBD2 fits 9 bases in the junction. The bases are TGTGCCAGCAGCGTATCTGCGGGGGGGTACAATGAGCAGTTCTTC. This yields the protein CASSVSAGGYNEQFF.